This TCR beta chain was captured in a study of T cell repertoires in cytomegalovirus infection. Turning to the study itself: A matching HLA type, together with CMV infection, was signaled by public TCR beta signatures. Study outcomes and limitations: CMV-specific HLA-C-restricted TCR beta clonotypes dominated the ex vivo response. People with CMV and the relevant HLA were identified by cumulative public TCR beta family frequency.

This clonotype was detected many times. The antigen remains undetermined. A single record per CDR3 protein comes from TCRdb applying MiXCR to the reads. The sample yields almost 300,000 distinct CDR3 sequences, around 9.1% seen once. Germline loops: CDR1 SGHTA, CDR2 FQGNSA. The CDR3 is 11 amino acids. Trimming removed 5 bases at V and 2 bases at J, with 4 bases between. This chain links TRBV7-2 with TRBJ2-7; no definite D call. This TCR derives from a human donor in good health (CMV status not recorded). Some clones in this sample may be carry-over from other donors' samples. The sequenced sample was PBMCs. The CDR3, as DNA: TGTGCCAGCAGCGGGGCCTACGAGCAGTACTTC. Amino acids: CASSGAYEQYF.